This T cell receptor (beta chain) was identified in a study of post-analysis software for immune sequencing data. Turning to the study itself: Relapsing-remitting, secondary progressive and progressive-relapsing multiple sclerosis courses were included. Study results and limitations: Included in a set of roughly 5 TRBV segments more frequent in patients than controls were TRBV5-6, TRBV5-1 and TRBV20-1. A significant reduction in normalized Chao1 diversity was observed in multiple sclerosis patients versus controls. Clustering by F measure revealed strong co-clustering among samples prepared together in one batch.

Presence of unique molecular identifiers characterized the TCR beta cDNA libraries. Each sample of about 0.95 to 11 million input T cells yielded roughly 500,000 cDNA molecules, so each molecule approximated one T cell. One entry per CDR3 protein, called by TCRdb with MiXCR from the PCR reads. The repertoire holds approximately 690,000 distinct CDR3 sequences, with approximately 60% as singletons. Points on this clonotype: Its antigen remains unknown.

This CDR3 comprises 12 residues. Germline V lookup: CDR1 SEHNR, CDR2 FQNEAQ (reference sequence). Trimming shortened V by 6 bases and J by 3 bases, and 9 bases separated the two germline ends. The sequencing sample was made of blood. The sequence derives from a girl aged 2 to 9 with multiple sclerosis. This chain uses TRBV7-9 with TRBJ2-7, with a possible D match to TRBD2 (5 bases). The CDR3, as DNA: TGTGCCAGCAGTCCTGACTACTACGAGCAGTACTTC. Translation: CASSPDYYEQYF.